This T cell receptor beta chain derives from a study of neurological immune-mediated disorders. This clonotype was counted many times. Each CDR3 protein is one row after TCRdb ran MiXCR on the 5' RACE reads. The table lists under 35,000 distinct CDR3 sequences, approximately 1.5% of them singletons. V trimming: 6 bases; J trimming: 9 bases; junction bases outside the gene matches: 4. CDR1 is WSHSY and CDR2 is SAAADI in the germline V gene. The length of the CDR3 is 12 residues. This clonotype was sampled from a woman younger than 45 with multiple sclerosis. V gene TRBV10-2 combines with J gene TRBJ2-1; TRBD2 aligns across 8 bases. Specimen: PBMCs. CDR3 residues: CASSVAGIEQFF. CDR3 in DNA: TGCGCCAGCAGCGTAGCGGGGATTGAGCAGTTCTTC.